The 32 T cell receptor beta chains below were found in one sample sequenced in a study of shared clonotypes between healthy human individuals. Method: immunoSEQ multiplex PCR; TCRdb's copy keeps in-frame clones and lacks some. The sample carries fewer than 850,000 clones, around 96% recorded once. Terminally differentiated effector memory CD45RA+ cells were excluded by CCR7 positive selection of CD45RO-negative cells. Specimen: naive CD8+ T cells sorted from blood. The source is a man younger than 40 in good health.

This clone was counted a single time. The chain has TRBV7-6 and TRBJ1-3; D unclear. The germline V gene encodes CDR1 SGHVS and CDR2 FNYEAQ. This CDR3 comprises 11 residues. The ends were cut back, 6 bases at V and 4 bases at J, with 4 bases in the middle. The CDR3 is CASSPGNTIYF. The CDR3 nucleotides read TGTGCCAGCAGTCCCGGAAACACCATATATTTT.

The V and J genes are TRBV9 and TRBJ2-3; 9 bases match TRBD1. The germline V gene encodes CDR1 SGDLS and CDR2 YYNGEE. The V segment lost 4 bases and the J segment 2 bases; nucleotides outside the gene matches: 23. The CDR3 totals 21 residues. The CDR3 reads CASSTGKRTGGLVYPTDTQYF. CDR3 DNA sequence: TGTGCCAGCAGCACCGGAAAGAGAACAGGGGGCTTGGTTTATCCCACAGATACGCAGTATTTT.

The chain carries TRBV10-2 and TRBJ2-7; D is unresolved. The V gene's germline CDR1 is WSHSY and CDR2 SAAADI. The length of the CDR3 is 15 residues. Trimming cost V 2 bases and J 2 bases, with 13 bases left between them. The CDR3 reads CASSELSLSTYEQYF. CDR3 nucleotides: TGCGCCAGCAGTGAGCTTTCGCTTTCCACCTACGAGCAGTACTTC.

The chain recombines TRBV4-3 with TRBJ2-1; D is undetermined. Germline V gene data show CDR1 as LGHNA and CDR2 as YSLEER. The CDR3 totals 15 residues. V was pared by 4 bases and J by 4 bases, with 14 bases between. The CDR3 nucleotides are TGCGCCAGCAGCCTATATCACGCGGCATACAATGAGCAGTTCTTC. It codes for CASSLYHAAYNEQFF.

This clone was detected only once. Here the CDR3 DNA reads TGTGCCAGCAGTTTAACCAGCTTGGAGACCCAGTACTTC. It specifies CASSLTSLETQYF. The chain links TRBV28 to TRBJ2-5; D is uncertain. The CDR3 contains 13 residues. Germline lookup yields CDR1 MDHEN and CDR2 SYDVKM. Trimming pared 2 bases from V and 5 bases from J, leaving 9 bases between.

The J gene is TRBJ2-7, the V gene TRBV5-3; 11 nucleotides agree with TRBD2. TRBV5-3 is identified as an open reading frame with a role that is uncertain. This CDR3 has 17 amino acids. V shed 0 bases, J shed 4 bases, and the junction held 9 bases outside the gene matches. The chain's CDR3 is CARSLGPSSGRLYEQYF. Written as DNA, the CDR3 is TGTGCCAGAAGCTTGGGCCCCTCTAGCGGGAGGCTGTACGAGCAGTACTTC.

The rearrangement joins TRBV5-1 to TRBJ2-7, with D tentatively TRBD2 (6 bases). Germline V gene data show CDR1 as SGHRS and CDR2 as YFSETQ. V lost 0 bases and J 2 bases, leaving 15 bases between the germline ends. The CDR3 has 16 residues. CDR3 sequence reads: CASSLGSEGSPYEQYF. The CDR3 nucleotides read TGCGCCAGCAGCTTGGGTTCGGAGGGTTCTCCCTACGAGCAGTACTTC.

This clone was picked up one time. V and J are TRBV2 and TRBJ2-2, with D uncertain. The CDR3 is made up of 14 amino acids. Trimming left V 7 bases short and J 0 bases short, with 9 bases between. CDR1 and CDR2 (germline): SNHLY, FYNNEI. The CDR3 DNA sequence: TGTGCCAGCATGGTTAGCACGAACACCGGGGAGCTGTTTTTT. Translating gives CASMVSTNTGELFF.

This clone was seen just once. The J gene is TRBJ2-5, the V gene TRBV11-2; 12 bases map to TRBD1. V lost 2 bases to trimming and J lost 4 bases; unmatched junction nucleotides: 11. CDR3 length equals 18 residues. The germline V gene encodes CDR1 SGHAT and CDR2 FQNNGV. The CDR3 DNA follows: TGTGCCAGCAGCTTATCGGGATCCTGGGACAGGGGGCGAGAGACCCAGTACTTC. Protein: CASSLSGSWDRGRETQYF.

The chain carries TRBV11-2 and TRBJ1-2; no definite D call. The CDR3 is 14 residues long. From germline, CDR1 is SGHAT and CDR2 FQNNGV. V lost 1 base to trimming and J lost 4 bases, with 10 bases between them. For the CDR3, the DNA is TGTGCCAGCAGCTTAGCCCCCGAGGGCTATGGCTACACCTTC. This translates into CASSLAPEGYGYTF.

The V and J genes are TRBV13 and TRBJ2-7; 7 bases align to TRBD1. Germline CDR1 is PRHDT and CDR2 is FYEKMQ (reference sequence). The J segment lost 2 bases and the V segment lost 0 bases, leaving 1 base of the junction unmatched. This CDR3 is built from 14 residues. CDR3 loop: CASSLGDRTYEQYF. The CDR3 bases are TGTGCCAGCAGCTTAGGGGACAGGACCTACGAGCAGTACTTC.

CDR3 DNA: TGTGCCAGCAGCTTACTATCAGGGTCCGCTAATGAAAAACTGTTTTTT. This sequence encodes CASSLLSGSANEKLFF. V and J are TRBV7-9 and TRBJ1-4, with a tentative D call TRBD1 (5 bases). Germline V lookup: CDR1 SEHNR, CDR2 FQNEAQ (reference sequence). Trimming left V 2 bases short and J 3 bases short, with 13 bases between. The CDR3 length is 16 residues.

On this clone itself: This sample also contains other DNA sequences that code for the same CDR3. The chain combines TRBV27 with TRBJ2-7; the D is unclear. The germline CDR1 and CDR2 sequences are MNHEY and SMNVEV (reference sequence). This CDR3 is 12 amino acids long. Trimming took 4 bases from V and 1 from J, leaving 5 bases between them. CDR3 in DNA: TGTGCCAGCAGTTCGGGTTCCTACGAGCAGTACTTC. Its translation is CASSSGSYEQYF.

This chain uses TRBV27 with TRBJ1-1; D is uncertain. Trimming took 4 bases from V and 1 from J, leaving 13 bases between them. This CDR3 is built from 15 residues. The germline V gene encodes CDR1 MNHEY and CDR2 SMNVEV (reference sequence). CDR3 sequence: CASSSRRVRNTEAFF. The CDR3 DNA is TGTGCCAGCAGTTCAAGACGGGTGAGGAACACTGAAGCTTTCTTT.

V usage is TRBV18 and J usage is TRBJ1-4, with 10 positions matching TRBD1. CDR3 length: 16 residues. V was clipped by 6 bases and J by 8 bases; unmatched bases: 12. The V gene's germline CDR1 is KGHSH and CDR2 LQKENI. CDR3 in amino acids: CASSPVEGTGVEKLFF. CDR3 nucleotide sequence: TGTGCCAGCTCGCCCGTCGAGGGGACAGGGGTCGAAAAACTGTTTTTT. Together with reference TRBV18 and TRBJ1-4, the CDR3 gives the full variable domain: NAGVMQNPRHLVRRRGQEARLRCSPMKGHSHVYWYRQLPEEGLKFMVYLQKENIIDESGMPKERFSAEFPKEGPSILRIQQVVRGDSAAYFCASSPVEGTGVEKLFFGSGTQLSVL.

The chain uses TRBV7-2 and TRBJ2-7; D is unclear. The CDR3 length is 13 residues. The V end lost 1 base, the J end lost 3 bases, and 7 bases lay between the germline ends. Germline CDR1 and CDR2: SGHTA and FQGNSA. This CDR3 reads CASSLVNGYEQYF. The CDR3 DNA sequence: TGTGCCAGCAGCTTAGTAAACGGCTACGAGCAGTACTTC.

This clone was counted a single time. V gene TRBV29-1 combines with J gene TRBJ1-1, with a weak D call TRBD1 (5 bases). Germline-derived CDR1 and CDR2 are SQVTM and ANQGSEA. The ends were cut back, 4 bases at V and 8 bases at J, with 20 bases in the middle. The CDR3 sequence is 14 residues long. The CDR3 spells CSVAPGPPGEEAFF. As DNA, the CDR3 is TGCAGCGTTGCCCCGGGACCCCCCGGGGAAGAAGCTTTCTTT.

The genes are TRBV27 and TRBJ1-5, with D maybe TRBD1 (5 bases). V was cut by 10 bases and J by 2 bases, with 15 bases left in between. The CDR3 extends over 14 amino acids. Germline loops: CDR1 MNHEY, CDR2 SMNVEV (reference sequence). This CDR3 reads CATSITGGNQPQHF. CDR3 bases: TGTGCCACATCAATCACAGGCGGCAATCAGCCCCAGCATTTT.

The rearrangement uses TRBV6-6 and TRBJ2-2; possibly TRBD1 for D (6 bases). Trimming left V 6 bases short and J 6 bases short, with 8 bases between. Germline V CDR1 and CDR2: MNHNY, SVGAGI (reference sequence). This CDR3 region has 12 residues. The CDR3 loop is CASSTGSGELFF. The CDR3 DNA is TGTGCCAGCAGCACAGGGTCCGGGGAGCTGTTTTTT.

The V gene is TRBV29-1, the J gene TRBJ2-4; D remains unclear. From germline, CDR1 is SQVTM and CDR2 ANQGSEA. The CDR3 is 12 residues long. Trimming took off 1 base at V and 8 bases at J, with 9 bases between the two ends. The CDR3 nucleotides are TGCAGCGTTGAAGGCCGATGGGACATTCAGTACTTC. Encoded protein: CSVEGRWDIQYF.

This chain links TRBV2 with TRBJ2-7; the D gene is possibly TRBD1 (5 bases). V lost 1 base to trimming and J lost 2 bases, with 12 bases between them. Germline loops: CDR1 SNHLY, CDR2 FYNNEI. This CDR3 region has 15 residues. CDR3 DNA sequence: TGTGCCAGCAGTGAAGGGCCGCGACAGACCTACGAGCAGTACTTC. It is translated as CASSEGPRQTYEQYF.

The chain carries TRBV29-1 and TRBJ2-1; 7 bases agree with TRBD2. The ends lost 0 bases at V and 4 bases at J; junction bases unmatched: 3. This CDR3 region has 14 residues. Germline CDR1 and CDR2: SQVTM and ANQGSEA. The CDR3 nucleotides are TGCAGCGTTGAAGAGGGCGGGAGTTACAATGAGCAGTTCTTC. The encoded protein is CSVEEGGSYNEQFF.

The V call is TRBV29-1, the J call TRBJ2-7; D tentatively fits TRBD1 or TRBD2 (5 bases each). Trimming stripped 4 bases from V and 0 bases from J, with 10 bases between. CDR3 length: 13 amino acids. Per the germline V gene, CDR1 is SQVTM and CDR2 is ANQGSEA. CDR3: CSVVGTDSYEQYF. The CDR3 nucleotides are TGCAGCGTTGTCGGGACCGACTCCTACGAGCAGTACTTC.

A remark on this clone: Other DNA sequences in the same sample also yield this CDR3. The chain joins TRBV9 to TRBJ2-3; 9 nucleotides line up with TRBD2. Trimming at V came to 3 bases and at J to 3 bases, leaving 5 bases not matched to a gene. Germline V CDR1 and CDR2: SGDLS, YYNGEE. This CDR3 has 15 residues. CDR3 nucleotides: TGTGCCAGCAGCGAGGGACTAGCTTCGACAGATACGCAGTATTTT. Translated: CASSEGLASTDTQYF.

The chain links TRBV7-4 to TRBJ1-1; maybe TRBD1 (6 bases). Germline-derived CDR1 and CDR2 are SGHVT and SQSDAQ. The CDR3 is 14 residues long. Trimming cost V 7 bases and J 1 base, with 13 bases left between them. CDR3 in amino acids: CASTYMTGNTEAFF. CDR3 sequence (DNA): TGTGCCAGCACCTATATGACAGGGAACACTGAAGCTTTCTTT.

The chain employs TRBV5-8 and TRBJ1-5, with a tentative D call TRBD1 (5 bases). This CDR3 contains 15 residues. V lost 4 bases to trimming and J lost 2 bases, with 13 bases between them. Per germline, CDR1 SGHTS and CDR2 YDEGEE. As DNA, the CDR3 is TGTGCCAGCAGCGGGACCCGGAGAGGCAATCAGCCCCAGCATTTT. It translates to CASSGTRRGNQPQHF.

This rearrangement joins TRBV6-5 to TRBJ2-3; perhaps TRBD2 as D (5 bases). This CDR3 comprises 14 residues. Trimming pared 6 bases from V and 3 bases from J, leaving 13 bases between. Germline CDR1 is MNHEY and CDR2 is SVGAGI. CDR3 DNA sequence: TGTGCCAGCAGCGCTTCTGGAGGAACAGATACGCAGTATTTT. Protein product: CASSASGGTDTQYF.

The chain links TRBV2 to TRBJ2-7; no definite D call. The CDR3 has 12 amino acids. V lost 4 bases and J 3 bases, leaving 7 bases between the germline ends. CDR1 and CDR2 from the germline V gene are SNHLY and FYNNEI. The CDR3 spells CASSGYYYEQYF. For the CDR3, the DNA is TGTGCCAGCAGTGGTTATTACTACGAGCAGTACTTC.

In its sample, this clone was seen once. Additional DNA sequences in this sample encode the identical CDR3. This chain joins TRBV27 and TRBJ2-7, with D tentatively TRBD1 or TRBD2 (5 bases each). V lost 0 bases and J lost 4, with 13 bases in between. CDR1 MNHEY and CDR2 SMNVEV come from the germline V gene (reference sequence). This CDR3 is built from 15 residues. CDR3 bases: TGTGCCAGCAGTTTATCGGGACCCCTTGGGTACGAGCAGTACTTC. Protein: CASSLSGPLGYEQYF.

CDR3 in DNA: TGTGCCATCTTGCCTAGCGGGAGTAGCTCCTACAATGAGCAGTTCTTC. This translates into CAILPSGSSSYNEQFF. The chain joins TRBV10-3 to TRBJ2-1, with 10 bases matching TRBD2. Germline V gene lookup returns CDR1 ENHRY and CDR2 SYGVKD. The V gene end was trimmed by 8 bases and the J gene end by 0 bases; junction bases not matched to a gene: 7. This CDR3 is 16 amino acids long.

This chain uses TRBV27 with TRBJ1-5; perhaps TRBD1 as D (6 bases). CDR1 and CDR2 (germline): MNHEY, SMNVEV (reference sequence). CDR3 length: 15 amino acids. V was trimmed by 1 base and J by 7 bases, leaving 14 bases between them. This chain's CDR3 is CASSLFWTDRQPQHF. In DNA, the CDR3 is TGTGCCAGCAGTTTATTCTGGACGGACAGACAGCCCCAGCATTTT.

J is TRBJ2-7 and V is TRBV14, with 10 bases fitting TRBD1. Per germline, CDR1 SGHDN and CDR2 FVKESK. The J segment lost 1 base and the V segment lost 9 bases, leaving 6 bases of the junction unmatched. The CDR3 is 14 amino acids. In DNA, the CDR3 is TGTGCCAGTCGGGGGACAGGGGCTTCCTACGAGCAGTACTTC. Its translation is CASRGTGASYEQYF.